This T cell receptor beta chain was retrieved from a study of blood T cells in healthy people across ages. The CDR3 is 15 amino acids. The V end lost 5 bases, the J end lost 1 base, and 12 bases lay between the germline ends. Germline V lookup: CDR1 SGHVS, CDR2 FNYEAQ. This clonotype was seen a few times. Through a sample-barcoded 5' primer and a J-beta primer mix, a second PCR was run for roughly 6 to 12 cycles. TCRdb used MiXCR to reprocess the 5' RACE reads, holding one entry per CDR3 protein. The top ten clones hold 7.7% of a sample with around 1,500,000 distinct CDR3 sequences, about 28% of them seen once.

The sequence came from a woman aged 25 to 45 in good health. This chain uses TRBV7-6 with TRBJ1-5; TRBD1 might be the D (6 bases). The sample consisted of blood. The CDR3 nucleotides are TGTGCCAGCAGCCCCGGGGACACCAGCAATCAGCCCCAGCATTTT. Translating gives CASSPGDTSNQPQHF.